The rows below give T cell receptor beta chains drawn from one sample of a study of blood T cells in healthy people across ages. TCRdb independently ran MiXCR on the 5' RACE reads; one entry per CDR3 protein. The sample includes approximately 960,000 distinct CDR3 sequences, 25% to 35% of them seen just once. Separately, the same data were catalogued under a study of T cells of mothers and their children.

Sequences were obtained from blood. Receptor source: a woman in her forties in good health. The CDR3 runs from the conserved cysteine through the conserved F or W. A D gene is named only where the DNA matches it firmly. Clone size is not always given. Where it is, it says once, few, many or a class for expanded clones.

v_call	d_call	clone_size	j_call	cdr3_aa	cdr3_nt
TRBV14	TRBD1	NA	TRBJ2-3	CASSKQGRMDTQYF	TGTGCCAGCAGTAAACAGGGGCGCATGGATACGCAGTATTTT
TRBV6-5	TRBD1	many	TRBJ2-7	CASSHPPKDRVSYEQYF	TGTGCCAGCAGTCACCCGCCCAAGGACAGGGTGTCCTACGAGCAGTACTTC
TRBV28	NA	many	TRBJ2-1	CASSPRTGPNEQFF	TGTGCCAGCAGTCCCCGAACAGGGCCTAATGAGCAGTTCTTC
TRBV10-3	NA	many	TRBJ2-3	CASKPETDTQYF	TGTGCCTCTAAACCCGAGACAGATACGCAGTATTTT
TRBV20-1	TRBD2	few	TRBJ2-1	CSARDLAGVANEQFF	TGCAGTGCTAGAGACCTAGCGGGGGTGGCCAATGAGCAGTTCTTC
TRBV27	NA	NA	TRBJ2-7	CASTDRDGTYEQYF	TGTGCCAGCACCGACCGGGACGGAACCTACGAGCAGTACTTC
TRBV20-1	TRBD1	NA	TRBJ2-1	CSARDEGTGNNEQFF	TGCAGTGCTAGAGATGAAGGGACAGGGAACAATGAGCAGTTCTTC
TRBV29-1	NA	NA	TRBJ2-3	CSVEAFRGISPDTQYF	TGCAGCGTTGAAGCGTTCAGGGGAATAAGCCCAGATACGCAGTATTTT
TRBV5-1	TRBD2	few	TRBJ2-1	CVSRDGSGGARNEQFF	TGCGTCAGCCGTGACGGAAGCGGGGGGGCCAGGAATGAGCAGTTCTTC
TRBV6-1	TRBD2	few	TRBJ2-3	CASLRAGGLADTQYF	TGTGCCAGCCTAAGGGCGGGGGGGCTGGCAGATACGCAGTATTTT
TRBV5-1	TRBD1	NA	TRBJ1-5	CASSLTPTGSNQPQHF	TGCGCCAGCAGCTTGACTCCGACAGGGAGCAATCAGCCCCAGCATTTT
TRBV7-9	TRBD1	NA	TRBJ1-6	CASSRGQGANSPLHF	TGTGCCAGCAGCCGCGGACAGGGGGCCAATTCACCCCTCCACTTT
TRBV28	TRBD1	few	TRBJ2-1	CASSLARGQGPYNEQFF	TGTGCCAGCAGTTTAGCCAGGGGACAGGGTCCCTACAATGAGCAGTTCTTC
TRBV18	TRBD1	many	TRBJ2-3	CASSLTGGRDTQYF	TGTGCCAGCTCACTCACAGGGGGCAGGGATACGCAGTATTTT
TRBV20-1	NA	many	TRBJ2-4	CSARVDLAKNIQYF	TGCAGTGCTAGAGTGGATCTAGCCAAAAACATTCAGTACTTC
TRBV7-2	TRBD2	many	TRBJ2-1	CASSLDGAGGYNEQFF	TGTGCCAGCAGCTTAGACGGTGCGGGGGGCTACAATGAGCAGTTCTTC
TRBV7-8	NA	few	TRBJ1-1	CASSLVRREEVAFF	TGTGCCAGCAGCCTAGTACGACGGGAGGAGGTGGCTTTCTTT
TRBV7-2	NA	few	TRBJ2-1	CASSSQTGPNEQFF	TGTGCCAGCAGCTCTCAGACCGGGCCTAATGAGCAGTTCTTC
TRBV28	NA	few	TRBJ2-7	CASSLRGTLKGDEQYF	TGTGCCAGCAGTTTAAGAGGGACGCTAAAGGGAGACGAGCAGTACTTC
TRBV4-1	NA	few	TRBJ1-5	CASSHDSFSNQPQHF	TGCGCCAGCAGCCACGACAGTTTTAGCAATCAGCCCCAGCATTTT